The 10 T cell receptor beta chains reported below all come from one sample, sequenced in a study of shared clonotypes between healthy human individuals. Assay used: immunoSEQ multiplex PCR; TCRdb lists only in-frame clones, some missing. The data contain hundreds of thousands of clones, approximately 90% of them singletons. CD45RO-negative CD8 cells positively selected for CCR7 made up the naive population, which excluded terminally differentiated effector memory CD45RA+ cells. Sequencing was carried out using naive CD8+ T cells sorted from blood. These receptors were collected from a man in his thirties or forties in good health.

The chain combines TRBV5-8 with TRBJ2-1; no clear D. Germline CDR1 and CDR2: SGHTS and YDEGEE. Trimming took 0 bases from V and 4 from J, leaving 17 bases between them. The CDR3 contains 17 residues. The CDR3 loop is CASSLGQAKSWYNEQFF. The CDR3 DNA reads as TGTGCCAGCAGCTTGGGGCAGGCCAAGTCCTGGTACAATGAGCAGTTCTTC.

The CDR3 loop is CSVRTGVNYGYTF. The CDR3 nucleotides read TGCAGCGTTAGAACAGGGGTGAACTATGGCTACACCTTC. The gene calls are TRBV29-1 and TRBJ1-2, with 7 bases fitting TRBD1. The CDR3 sequence is 13 residues long. Per germline, CDR1 SQVTM and CDR2 ANQGSEA. V was clipped by 5 bases and J by 2 bases; unmatched bases: 5.

This clone appeared a single time. The V and J genes are TRBV2 and TRBJ2-7; 12 nucleotides agree with TRBD1. This CDR3 comprises 16 residues. Germline assignment: CDR1 SNHLY and CDR2 FYNNEI. V dropped 3 bases and J dropped 6; count of bases not matched to a gene: 9. The CDR3, as DNA: TGTGCCAGCAGTGATCCCGGGGGACAGGGGGCGGGCGAGCAGTACTTC. This gives the protein CASSDPGGQGAGEQYF. The variable domain in full, with the rest retrieved from reference TRBV2 and TRBJ2-7, is EPEVTQTPSHQVTQMGQEVILRCVPISNHLYFYWYRQILGQKVEFLVSFYNNEISEKSEIFDDQFSVERPDGSNFTLKIRSTKLEDSAMYFCASSDPGGQGAGEQYFGPGTRLTVT.

This sequence joins TRBV9 and TRBJ1-1; 7 bases are shared with TRBD1. Per germline, CDR1 SGDLS and CDR2 YYNGEE. CDR3 length: 13 amino acids. Trimming cost V 2 bases and J 10 bases; bases outside gene matches: 8. Here the CDR3 DNA reads TGTGCCAGCAGCGTGGGGACAGAGCGGGGAGCTTTCTTT. This gives the protein CASSVGTERGAFF.

The rearrangement links TRBV27 to TRBJ2-7; D is undetermined. Germline-derived CDR1 and CDR2 are MNHEY and SMNVEV (reference sequence). This CDR3 contains 13 residues. Trimming removed 1 base from V and 3 bases from J, with 7 bases in between. CDR3 bases: TGTGCCAGCAGTTTATTTAAGGGCTACGAGCAGTACTTC. This sequence encodes CASSLFKGYEQYF.

This rearrangement joins TRBV7-2 to TRBJ2-7, with 10 bases aligning to TRBD2. J lost 3 bases, V lost 5 bases, and 7 bases had no gene match. Germline V gives CDR1 SGHTA, CDR2 FQGNSA. This CDR3 comprises 15 residues. The CDR3 DNA sequence: TGTGCCAGCAGCCCTTGGACTAGCGGTATCTACGAGCAGTACTTC. Translated, it gives CASSPWTSGIYEQYF.

V usage is TRBV27 and J usage is TRBJ2-1; 9 positions match TRBD2. The CDR3 totals 15 residues. After removal of 5 bases from V and 6 bases from J, the junction contained 8 bases not matched to a gene. Germline-derived CDR1 and CDR2 are MNHEY and SMNVEV (reference sequence). CDR3 residues: CASSTDPSGTNEQFF. CDR3 DNA: TGTGCCAGCAGTACAGACCCTAGCGGGACCAATGAGCAGTTCTTC.

V usage is TRBV5-1 and J usage is TRBJ2-4, with D perhaps matching TRBD1 (7 bases). Germline CDR1 SGHRS, CDR2 YFSETQ. CDR3 length: 19 residues. The V gene lost 4 bases and the J gene lost 3 bases, with 26 bases spanning the gap. CDR3 coding DNA: TGCGCCAGCAGCCCCCGTGGAGGGGGCGCGATCCTGAACAAAAACATTCAGTACTTC. As protein: CASSPRGGGAILNKNIQYF.

The genes are TRBV19 and TRBJ2-7, with unresolved D. Deletions cut 1 base from V and 5 bases from J, with 9 bases between. Germline assignment: CDR1 LNHDA and CDR2 SQIVND (reference sequence). The CDR3 is made up of 13 amino acids. In DNA form, the CDR3 reads TGTGCCAGTAGTATAGGAGGTGTGAACGAGCAGTACTTC. This gives the protein CASSIGGVNEQYF.

As concerns this clone: One end of the junction fails to match germline, which may point to a read error. The rearrangement uses TRBV9 and TRBJ2-7; TRBD2 agrees at 7 bases. The CDR3 has 12 amino acids. Germline CDR1 SGDLS, CDR2 YYNGEE. Here the CDR3 reads CASSGRGSEQYF. In nucleotides, the CDR3 is TGTGCCAGTAGCGGGCGGGGATCCGAGCAGTACTTC.